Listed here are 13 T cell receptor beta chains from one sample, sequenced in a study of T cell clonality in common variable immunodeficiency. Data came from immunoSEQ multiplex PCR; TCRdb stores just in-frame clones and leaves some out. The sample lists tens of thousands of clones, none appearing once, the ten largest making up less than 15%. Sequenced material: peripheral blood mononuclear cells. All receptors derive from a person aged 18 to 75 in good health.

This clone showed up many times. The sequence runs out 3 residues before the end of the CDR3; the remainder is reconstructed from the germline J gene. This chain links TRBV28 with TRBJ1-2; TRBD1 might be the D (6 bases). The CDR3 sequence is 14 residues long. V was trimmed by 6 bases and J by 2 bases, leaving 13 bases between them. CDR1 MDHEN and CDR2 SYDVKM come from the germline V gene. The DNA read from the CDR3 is TGTGCCAGCAGCCCCAGAACAGGGAACTATGGC. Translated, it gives CASSPRTGNYG. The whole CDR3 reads CASSPRTGNYGYTF.

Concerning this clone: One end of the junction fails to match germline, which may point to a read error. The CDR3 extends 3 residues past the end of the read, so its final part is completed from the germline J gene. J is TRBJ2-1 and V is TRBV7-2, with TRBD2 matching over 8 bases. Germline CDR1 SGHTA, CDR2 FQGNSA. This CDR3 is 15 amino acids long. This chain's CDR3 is CAGSSEAGGYNEQFF. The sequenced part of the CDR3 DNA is TGTGCCGGCAGCTCCGAGGCGGGAGGATACAATGAG.

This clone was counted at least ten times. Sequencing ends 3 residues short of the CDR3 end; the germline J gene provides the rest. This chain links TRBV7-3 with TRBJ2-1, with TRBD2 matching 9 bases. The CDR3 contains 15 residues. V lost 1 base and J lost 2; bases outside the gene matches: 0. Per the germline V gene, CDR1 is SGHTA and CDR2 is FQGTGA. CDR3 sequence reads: CASSLRLAAYNEQFF. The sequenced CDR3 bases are TGTGCCAGCAGCTTAAGACTAGCGGCCTACAATGAG.

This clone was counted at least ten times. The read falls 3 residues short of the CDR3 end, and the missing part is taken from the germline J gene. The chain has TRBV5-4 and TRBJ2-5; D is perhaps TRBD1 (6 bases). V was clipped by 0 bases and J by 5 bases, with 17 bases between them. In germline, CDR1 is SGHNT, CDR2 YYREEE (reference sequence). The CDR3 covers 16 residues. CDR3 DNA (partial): TGTGCCAGCAGCTTGGACTTCACAGGGACCGGGGAGACC. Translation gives CASSLDFTGTGET. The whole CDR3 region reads CASSLDFTGTGETQYF. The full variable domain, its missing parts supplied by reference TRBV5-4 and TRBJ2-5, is ETGVTQSPTHLIKTRGQQVTLRCSSQSGHNTVSWYQQALGQGPQFIFQYYREEENGRGNFPPRFSGLQFPNYSSELNVNALELDDSALYLCASSLDFTGTGETQYFGPGTRLLVL.

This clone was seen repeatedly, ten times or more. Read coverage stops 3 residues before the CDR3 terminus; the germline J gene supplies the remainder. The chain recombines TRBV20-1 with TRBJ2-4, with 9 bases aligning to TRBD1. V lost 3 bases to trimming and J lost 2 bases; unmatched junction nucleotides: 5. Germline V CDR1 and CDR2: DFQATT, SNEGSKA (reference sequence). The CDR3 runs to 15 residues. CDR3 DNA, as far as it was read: TGCAGTGCTAGTTATGGACAGGGGACCAAAAACATT. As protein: CSASYGQGTKNI. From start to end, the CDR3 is CSASYGQGTKNIQYF.

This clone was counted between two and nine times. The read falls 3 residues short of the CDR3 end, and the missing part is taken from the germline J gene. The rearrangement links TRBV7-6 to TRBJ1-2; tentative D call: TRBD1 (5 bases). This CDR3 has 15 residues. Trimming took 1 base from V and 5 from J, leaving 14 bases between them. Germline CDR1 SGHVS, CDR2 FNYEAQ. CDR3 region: CASSLDRRGVYGYTF. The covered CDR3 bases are TGTGCCAGCAGCTTAGACAGGCGGGGGGTTTATGGC. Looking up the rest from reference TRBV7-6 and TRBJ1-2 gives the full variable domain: GAGVSQSPRYKVTKRGQDVALRCDPISGHVSLYWYRQALGQGPEFLTYFNYEAQQDKSGLPNDRFSAERPEGSISTLTIQRTEQRDSAMYRCASSLDRRGVYGYTFGSGTRLTVV.

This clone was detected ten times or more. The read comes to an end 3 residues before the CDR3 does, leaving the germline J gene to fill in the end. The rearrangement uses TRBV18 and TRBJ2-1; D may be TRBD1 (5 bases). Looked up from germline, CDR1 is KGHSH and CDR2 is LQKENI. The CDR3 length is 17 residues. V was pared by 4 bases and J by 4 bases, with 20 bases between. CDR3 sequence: CASSRTQTGPPYNEQFF. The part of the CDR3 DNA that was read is TGTGCCAGCTCACGGACCCAAACAGGCCCCCCTTACAATGAG.

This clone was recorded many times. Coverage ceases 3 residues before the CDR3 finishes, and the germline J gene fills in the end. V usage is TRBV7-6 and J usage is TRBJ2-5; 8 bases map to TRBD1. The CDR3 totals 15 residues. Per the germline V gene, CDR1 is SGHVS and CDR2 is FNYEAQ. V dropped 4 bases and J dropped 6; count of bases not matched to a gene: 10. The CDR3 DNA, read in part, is TGTGCCAGCAGCTCTCTTACGGGACAGGTGAAGACC. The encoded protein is CASSSLTGQVKT. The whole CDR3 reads CASSSLTGQVKTQYF.

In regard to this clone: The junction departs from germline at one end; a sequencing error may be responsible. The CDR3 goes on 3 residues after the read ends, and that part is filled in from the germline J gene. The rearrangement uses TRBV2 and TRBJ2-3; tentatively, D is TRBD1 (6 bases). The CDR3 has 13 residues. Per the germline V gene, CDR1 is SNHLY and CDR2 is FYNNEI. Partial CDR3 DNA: TGTGCCAGCAGTGAATCCAGGACAGAGACG. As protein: CASSESRTET. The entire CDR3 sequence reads CASSESRTETQYF.

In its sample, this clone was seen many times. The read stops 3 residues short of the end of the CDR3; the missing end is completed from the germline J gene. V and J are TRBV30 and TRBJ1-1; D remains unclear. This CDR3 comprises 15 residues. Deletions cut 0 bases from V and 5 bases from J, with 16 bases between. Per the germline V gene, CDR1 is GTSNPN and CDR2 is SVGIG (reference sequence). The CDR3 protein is CAWSVGLRGPTEAFF. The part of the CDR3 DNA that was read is TGTGCCTGGAGTGTGGGCCTGAGAGGCCCAACTGAA.

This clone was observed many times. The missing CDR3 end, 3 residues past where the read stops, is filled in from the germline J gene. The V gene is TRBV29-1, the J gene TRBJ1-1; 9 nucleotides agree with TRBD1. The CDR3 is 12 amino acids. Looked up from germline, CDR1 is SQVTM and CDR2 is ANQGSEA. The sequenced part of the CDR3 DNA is TGCAGCGTTGAGCCCGGGACAGGGCGA. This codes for CSVEPGTGR. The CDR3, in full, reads CSVEPGTGRAFF.

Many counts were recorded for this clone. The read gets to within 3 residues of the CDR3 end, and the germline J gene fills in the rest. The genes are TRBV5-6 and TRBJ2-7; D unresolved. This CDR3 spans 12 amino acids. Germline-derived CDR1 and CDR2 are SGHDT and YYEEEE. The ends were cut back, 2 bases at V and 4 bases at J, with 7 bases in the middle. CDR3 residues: CASSFLRYEQYF. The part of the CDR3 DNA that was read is TGTGCCAGCAGCTTTCTAAGATACGAG.

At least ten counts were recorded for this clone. The sequenced part of the CDR3 DNA is TGTGCCAGCAGCTTGGGGGGGTTCTATAATTCACCC. This sequence encodes CASSLGGFYNSP. The whole CDR3 sequence is CASSLGGFYNSPLHF. This chain joins TRBV7-6 and TRBJ1-6, with a possible D match to TRBD1 (5 bases). The sequenced fragment ends 3 residues before the CDR3 boundary, so the rest is inferred from the germline J gene. This CDR3 has 15 residues. Deletions cut 3 bases from V and 3 bases from J, with 9 bases between. Germline V CDR1 and CDR2: SGHVS, FNYEAQ.